The entry below describes one TCR beta chain. Its antigen remains unknown. These data belong to a study of cytomegalovirus exposure and HLA in healthy donors. Study-level information: About 82 million unique TCRs from HLA-typed donors were held in an early release of data.

Study results and limitations: Among TCR beta chains, those listed as cytomegalovirus-associated numbered about 160. Immune exposure information comprised only CMV serostatus.

Germline lookup yields CDR1 LNHDA and CDR2 SQIVND (reference sequence). The CDR3 has 13 amino acids. V dropped 5 bases and J dropped 6 bases, with 12 bases sitting between them. PCR employed 60 Vbeta and 13 Jbeta primers. Repertoires were generated with immunoSEQ multiplex PCR, while TCRdb's copy carries only in-frame clones and drops some. Of approximately 80,000 clones in the sample, 72% were seen once. The V call is TRBV19, the J call TRBJ2-3; possibly TRBD1 for D (6 bases). The sample taken for sequencing was PBMCs. This receptor was obtained from a woman in her thirties or forties in good health and CMV-seropositive. The CDR3 nucleotides are TGTGCCAGTAGTGGACAGAAGGGGGATACGCAGTATTTT. Amino acids: CASSGQKGDTQYF.